This entry describes one T cell receptor (beta chain). Its antigen is not known. The data are from a study of cytomegalovirus exposure and HLA in healthy donors. Study-wide findings and caveats: Near-uniform donor sequencing depth was presumed by presence/absence analyses. The likely origin of a cluster of highly shared sequence variants was a sequencing artifact. The majority of CMV-associated TCR beta chains were reported as apparently HLA-restricted in a later analysis.

Regarding donors, all were healthy bone marrow donors. PCR amplification relied on 60 Vbeta primers (plus 13 Jbeta primers). Only in-frame clones appear in the TCRdb table, and some are missing; sequencing was by immunoSEQ multiplex PCR. The table has around 200,000 clones, 80% to 90% seen once; the top ten hold more than 0.8%. The receptor was isolated from a woman aged 18-29 years in good health and CMV-seronegative. The sample consisted of PBMCs.

CDR3 amino acids: CATSRAPRGGNEQFF. CDR3 DNA sequence: TGTGCCACCAGCAGAGCTCCTCGGGGAGGCAATGAGCAGTTCTTC. The genes are TRBV15 and TRBJ2-1, with D possibly being TRBD2 (6 bases). CDR1 and CDR2 from the germline V gene are LNHNV and YYDKDF (reference sequence). The CDR3 consists of 15 residues. The V and J ends lost 1 base and 6 bases respectively, with 13 bases between them.